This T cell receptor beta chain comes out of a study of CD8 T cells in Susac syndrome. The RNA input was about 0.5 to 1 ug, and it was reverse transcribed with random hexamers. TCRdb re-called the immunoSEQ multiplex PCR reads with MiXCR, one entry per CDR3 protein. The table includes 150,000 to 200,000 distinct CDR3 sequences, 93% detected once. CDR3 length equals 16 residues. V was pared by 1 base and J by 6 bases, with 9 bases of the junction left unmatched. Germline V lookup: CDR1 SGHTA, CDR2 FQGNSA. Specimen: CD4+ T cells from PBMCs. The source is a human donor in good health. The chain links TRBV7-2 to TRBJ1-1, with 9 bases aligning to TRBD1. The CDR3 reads CASSLGGYRGRPEAFF. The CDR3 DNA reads TGTGCCAGCAGCTTAGGGGGGTACAGGGGGCGGCCTGAAGCTTTCTTT.